The 8 T cell receptor beta chains below all came from one sample that was sequenced in a study of blood T cell repertoires in COVID-19. Profiling relied on immunoSEQ multiplex PCR, and the TCRdb table lists in-frame clones only, not all of them. This table holds roughly 700,000 clones, around 90% found once. The sample taken for sequencing was peripheral blood. Source of these receptors: a woman in her late teens or twenties with acute or convalescent COVID-19.

V and J are TRBV12-5 and TRBJ1-2; D call uncertain. V lost 0 bases and J lost 3, with 17 bases in between. The CDR3 sequence is 17 residues long. Germline V gene data show CDR1 as LGHNT and CDR2 as FRNRAP. The CDR3: CASGLVPEQSMDYGYTF. The CDR3 DNA sequence: TGTGCTAGTGGTTTGGTACCGGAACAGAGCATGGACTATGGCTACACCTTC.

The gene calls are TRBV21-1 and TRBJ1-5. TRBV21-1 is reported as a pseudogene. The CDR3 runs 19 residues. CDR3 bases: TGTGCCAGCAGCACCGAACCCCATGCGGGGGCGAAAGGCAATCAGCCCCAGCATTTT. This translates into CASSTEPHAGAKGNQPQHF.

V and J are TRBV6-5 and TRBJ1-1; 9 nucleotides align to TRBD1. Germline V lookup: CDR1 MNHEY, CDR2 SVGAGI. The J segment lost 3 bases and the V segment lost 6 bases, leaving 2 bases of the junction unmatched. The CDR3 contains 13 residues. CDR3 coding DNA: TGTGCCAGCAGAGGACAGGGGTACACTGAAGCTTTCTTT. Amino acids: CASRGQGYTEAFF.

This clone appeared once. This chain uses TRBV5-6 with TRBJ1-3; no clear D gene. The germline V gene has CDR1 SGHDT and CDR2 YYEEEE. Trimming left V 0 bases short and J 0 bases short, with 10 bases between. The CDR3 has 16 residues. CDR3 sequence: CASSLVSLHSGNTIYF. The CDR3 DNA sequence: TGTGCCAGCAGCTTGGTTTCCTTACACTCTGGAAACACCATATATTTT. The complete variable domain, with remaining parts taken from reference TRBV5-6 and TRBJ1-3, reads DAGVTQSPTHLIKTRGQQVTLRCSPKSGHDTVSWYQQALGQGPQFIFQYYEEEERQRGNFPDRFSGHQFPNYSSELNVNALLLGDSALYLCASSLVSLHSGNTIYFGEGSWLTVV.

This sequence joins TRBV6-5 and TRBJ1-6, with a tentative D call TRBD1 (6 bases). Germline loops: CDR1 MNHEY, CDR2 SVGAGI. The CDR3 length is 15 residues. V lost 8 bases and J lost 10, with 21 bases in between. Here the CDR3 reads CASFLVGGFGSPLHF. In DNA form, the CDR3 reads TGTGCCAGCTTCTTGGTAGGGGGTTTCGGATCACCCCTCCACTTT.

Notes on this clone: This specimen includes other DNA sequences encoding the same CDR3. The chain carries TRBV5-6 and TRBJ1-1; 7 positions agree with TRBD1. The V gene's germline CDR1 is SGHDT and CDR2 YYEEEE. The CDR3 contains 13 residues. The V and J ends lost 4 bases and 5 bases, in that order; junction bases with no gene match: 5. The DNA for the CDR3 is TGTGCCAGCAGCCCTACAGGGGTGACTGAAGCTTTCTTT. Translation: CASSPTGVTEAFF.

V is TRBV21-1 and J is TRBJ2-2; whether TRBD1, the table's D call, matches the DNA was not checked. TRBV21-1 represents a pseudogene. The CDR3 is made up of 15 amino acids. The CDR3 DNA is TGTGCCAGCAGGAGAGACAGGGCGAAAGCCGGGGAGCTGTTTTTT. It encodes CASRRDRAKAGELFF.

The genes are TRBV19 and TRBJ2-5; the match to TRBD2 covers 9 bases. Losses at the gene ends were 3 bases for V and 5 bases for J; bases not matched to a gene: 1. This CDR3 comprises 13 residues. Germline V gene sequence: CDR1 LNHDA, CDR2 SQIVND (reference sequence). CDR3 DNA: TGTGCCAGTAGTATGAGCGGGGGGGAGACCCAGTACTTC. Residues: CASSMSGGETQYF.